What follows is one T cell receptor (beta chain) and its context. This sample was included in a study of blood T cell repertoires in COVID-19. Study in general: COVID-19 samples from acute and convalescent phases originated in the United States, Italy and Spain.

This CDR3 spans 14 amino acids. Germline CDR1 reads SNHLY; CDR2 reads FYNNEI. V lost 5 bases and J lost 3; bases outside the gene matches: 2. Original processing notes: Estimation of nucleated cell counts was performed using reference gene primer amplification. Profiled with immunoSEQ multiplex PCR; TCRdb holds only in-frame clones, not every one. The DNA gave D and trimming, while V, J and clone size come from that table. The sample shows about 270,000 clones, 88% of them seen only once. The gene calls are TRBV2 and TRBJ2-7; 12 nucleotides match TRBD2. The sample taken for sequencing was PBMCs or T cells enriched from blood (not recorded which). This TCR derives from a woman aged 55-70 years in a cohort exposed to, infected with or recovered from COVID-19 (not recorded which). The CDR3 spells CASSLTSGSYEQYF. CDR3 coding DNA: TGTGCCAGCAGTCTGACTAGCGGGAGCTACGAGCAGTACTTC. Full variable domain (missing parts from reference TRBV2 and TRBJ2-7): EPEVTQTPSHQVTQMGQEVILRCVPISNHLYFYWYRQILGQKVEFLVSFYNNEISEKSEIFDDQFSVERPDGSNFTLKIRSTKLEDSAMYFCASSLTSGSYEQYFGPGTRLTVT.